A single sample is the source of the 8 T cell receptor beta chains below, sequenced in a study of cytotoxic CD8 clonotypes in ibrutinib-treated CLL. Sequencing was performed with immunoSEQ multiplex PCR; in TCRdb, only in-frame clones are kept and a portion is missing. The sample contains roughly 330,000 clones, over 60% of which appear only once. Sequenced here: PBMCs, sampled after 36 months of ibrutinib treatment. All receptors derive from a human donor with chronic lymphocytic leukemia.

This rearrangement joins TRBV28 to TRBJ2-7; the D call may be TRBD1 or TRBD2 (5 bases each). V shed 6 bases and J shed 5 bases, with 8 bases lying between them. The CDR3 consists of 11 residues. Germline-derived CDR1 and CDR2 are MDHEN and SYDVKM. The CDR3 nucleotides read TGTGCCAGCAGCGGGGCTCACGAGCAGTACTTC. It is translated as CASSGAHEQYF.

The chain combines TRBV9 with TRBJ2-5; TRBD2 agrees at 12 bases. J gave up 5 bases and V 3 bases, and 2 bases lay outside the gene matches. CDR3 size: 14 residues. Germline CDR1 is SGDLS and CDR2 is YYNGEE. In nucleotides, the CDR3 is TGTGCCAGCAGCGCTAGCGGGGGGGGTGAGACCCAGTACTTC. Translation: CASSASGGGETQYF.

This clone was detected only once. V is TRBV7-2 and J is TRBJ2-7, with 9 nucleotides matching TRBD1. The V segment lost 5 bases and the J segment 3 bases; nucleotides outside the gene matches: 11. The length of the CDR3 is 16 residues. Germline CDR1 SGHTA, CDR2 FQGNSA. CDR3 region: CASSPSWTGESYEQYF. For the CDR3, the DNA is TGTGCCAGCAGCCCGTCCTGGACAGGGGAGAGCTACGAGCAGTACTTC.

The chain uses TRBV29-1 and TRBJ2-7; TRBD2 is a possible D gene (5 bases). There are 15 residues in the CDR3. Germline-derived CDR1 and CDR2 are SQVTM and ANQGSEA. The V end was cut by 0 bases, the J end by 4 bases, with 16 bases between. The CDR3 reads CSVEDPSARGYEQYF. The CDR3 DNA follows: TGCAGCGTTGAAGATCCATCGGCCCGAGGGTACGAGCAGTACTTC.

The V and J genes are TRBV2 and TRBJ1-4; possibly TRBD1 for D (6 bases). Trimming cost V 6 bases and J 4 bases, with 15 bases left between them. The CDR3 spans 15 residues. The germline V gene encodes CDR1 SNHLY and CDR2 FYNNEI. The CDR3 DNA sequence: TGTGCCAGCAGAGCCCAAACAGGGATTAATGAAAAACTGTTTTTT. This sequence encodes CASRAQTGINEKLFF.

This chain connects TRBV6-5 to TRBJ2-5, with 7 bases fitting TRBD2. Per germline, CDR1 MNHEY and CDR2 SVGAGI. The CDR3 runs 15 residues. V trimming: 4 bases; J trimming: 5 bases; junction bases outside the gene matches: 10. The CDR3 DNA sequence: TGTGCCAGCAGTTTTACCGGGACTATCAGCGAGACCCAGTACTTC. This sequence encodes CASSFTGTISETQYF.

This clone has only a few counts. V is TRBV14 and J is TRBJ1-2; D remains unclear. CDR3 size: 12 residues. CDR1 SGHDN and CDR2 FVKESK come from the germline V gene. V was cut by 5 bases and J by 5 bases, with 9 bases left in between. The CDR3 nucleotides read TGTGCCAGCAGCGCCGGACCGTATGGCTACACCTTC. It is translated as CASSAGPYGYTF. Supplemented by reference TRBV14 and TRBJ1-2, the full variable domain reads EAGVTQFPSHSVIEKGQTVTLRCDPISGHDNLYWYRRVMGKEIKFLLHFVKESKQDESGMPNNRFLAERTGGTYSTLKVQPAELEDSGVYFCASSAGPYGYTFGSGTRLTVV.

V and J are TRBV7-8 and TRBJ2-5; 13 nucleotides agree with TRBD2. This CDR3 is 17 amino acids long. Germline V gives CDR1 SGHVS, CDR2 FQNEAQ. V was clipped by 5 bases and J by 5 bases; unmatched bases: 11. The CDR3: CASSPPGTSGEGETQYF. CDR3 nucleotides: TGTGCCAGCAGCCCCCCCGGGACTAGCGGGGAGGGGGAGACCCAGTACTTC.